This T cell receptor (beta chain) is drawn from a study of breast tumors, draining lymph nodes, adjacent tissues. The lymph nodes were axillary draining lymph nodes from breast cancer patients. This clonotype was seen ten or more times. Its antigen is not identified. MiXCR was run by TCRdb on the multiplex PCR reads, yielding one entry per CDR3 protein. Altogether about 180,000 distinct CDR3 sequences are present, approximately 33% being singletons, with the ten largest covering around 4%. General study points: That most tumor T cells come from lymph nodes remained unproven.

V lost 3 bases, J lost 2 bases, and 15 bases lay in between. This CDR3 spans 16 amino acids. Germline V lookup: CDR1 SGHAT, CDR2 FQNNGV. Material for sequencing was axillary lymph node tissue. The origin of this receptor is a female donor with breast cancer. Some clones in this sample may be carry-over from other donors' samples. The rearrangement joins TRBV11-2 to TRBJ2-3, with D possibly being TRBD2 (5 bases). The CDR3 coding sequence is TGTGCCAGCAGCTTCCTAGAGACTACCTACACAGATACGCAGTATTTT. This gives the protein CASSFLETTYTDTQYF.